A selection of T cell receptor beta chains follows, all from one sample in a study of T cells in Graves' hyperthyroidism and ophthalmopathy. TCRdb analysed the multiplex PCR reads with MiXCR anew, one entry per CDR3 protein. The sample contains under 400,000 distinct CDR3 sequences, roughly 15% of which appear only once. The sample consisted of blood. These receptors originate from an older woman with Graves' ophthalmopathy. Each CDR3 is given without its conserved first and last residue.

J: TRBJ2-1
V: TRBV10-2
CDR3: ASSEELAGRNEQF

J: TRBJ2-1
V: TRBV20-1
CDR3: SARVGGDNEQF

J: TRBJ1-2
V: TRBV5-1
CDR3: ASSPDGNYGYT

J: TRBJ1-4
V: TRBV2
CDR3: ASSEALEKLF

J: TRBJ2-7
V: TRBV20-1
CDR3: SASPGGQVAGSEQY

J: TRBJ2-5
V: TRBV7-6
CDR3: ASSLAPSETQY

J: TRBJ2-7
V: TRBV2
CDR3: ASSEARQPREQY

J: TRBJ2-3
V: TRBV14
CDR3: ASSSADSRLYTQY

J: TRBJ1-1
V: TRBV20-1
CDR3: SAHPTGRGTEAF

J: TRBJ1-2
V: TRBV9
CDR3: ASSVEGMGYGYT

J: TRBJ2-1
V: TRBV5-6
CDR3: ASSLVSYNEQF

J: TRBJ2-7
V: TRBV7-6
CDR3: ASSPYGGGLIYEQY

J: TRBJ1-1
V: TRBV7-2
CDR3: ASSLSTGRWTEAF

J: TRBJ1-1
V: TRBV28
CDR3: ASSLQGDTEAF

J: TRBJ2-2
V: TRBV2
CDR3: ASSSRGNTGELF

J: TRBJ2-5
V: TRBV13
CDR3: ASSIGLAGGETQY

J: TRBJ1-4
V: TRBV28
CDR3: ASSQQGGPNEKLF

J: TRBJ2-6
V: TRBV2
CDR3: ASSRGPTGANVLT

J: TRBJ2-1
V: TRBV11-3
CDR3: ASSFRLAGVSSEQF

J: TRBJ1-5
V: TRBV6-2/TRBV6-3
CDR3: ASSPQRPGRLYSNQPQH

J: TRBJ2-1
V: TRBV24-1
CDR3: ATSDFWFDEQF

J: TRBJ2-2
V: TRBV11-2
CDR3: ASSSQLATGELF

J: TRBJ2-7
V: TRBV28
CDR3: ASSSAAGIFEQY

J: TRBJ2-5
V: TRBV28
CDR3: ASSSGQMEETQY

J: TRBJ1-1
V: TRBV19
CDR3: ASSARGRTEAF

J: TRBJ1-5
V: TRBV2
CDR3: ASSEGTGGIHGQPQH

J: TRBJ2-7
V: TRBV7-9
CDR3: TCSLVSLHEQY

J: TRBJ2-2
V: TRBV24-1
CDR3: ATSDTDSFRTTGELF

J: TRBJ1-3
V: TRBV20-1
CDR3: SARDPGASRNTIY

J: TRBJ2-3
V: TRBV20-1
CDR3: SAPTSGRDTQY

J: TRBJ2-2
V: TRBV10-2
CDR3: ASRAATGQGRGMATGELF

J: TRBJ1-1
V: TRBV9
CDR3: ASSPRQGVNTEAF

J: TRBJ2-1
V: TRBV19
CDR3: ASRPAGRVDEQF

J: TRBJ2-1
V: TRBV6-1
CDR3: ASKRLAGDGNEQF

J: TRBJ2-7
V: TRBV4-1
CDR3: ASSQVGLAGGAEQY